This TCR beta chain was documented in a study of cytomegalovirus exposure and HLA in healthy donors. The assay was immunoSEQ multiplex PCR, and TCRdb's table has in-frame clones only and misses some. In the table there are under 300,000 clones, approximately 86% of which are singletons. This clone was observed once. CDR1 MNHEY and CDR2 SMNVEV come from the germline V gene (reference sequence). Trimming cost V 6 bases and J 2 bases; bases outside gene matches: 3. This CDR3 has 13 amino acids. The chain couples TRBV27 to TRBJ2-7; TRBD2 aligns across 8 bases. The sequenced sample was PBMCs. This clonotype was obtained from a woman between 18 and 30 years old in good health and CMV-seronegative. The CDR3 DNA follows: TGTGCCAGCAGCGGGGGGGCAACCTACGAGCAGTACTTC. It codes for CASSGGATYEQYF.